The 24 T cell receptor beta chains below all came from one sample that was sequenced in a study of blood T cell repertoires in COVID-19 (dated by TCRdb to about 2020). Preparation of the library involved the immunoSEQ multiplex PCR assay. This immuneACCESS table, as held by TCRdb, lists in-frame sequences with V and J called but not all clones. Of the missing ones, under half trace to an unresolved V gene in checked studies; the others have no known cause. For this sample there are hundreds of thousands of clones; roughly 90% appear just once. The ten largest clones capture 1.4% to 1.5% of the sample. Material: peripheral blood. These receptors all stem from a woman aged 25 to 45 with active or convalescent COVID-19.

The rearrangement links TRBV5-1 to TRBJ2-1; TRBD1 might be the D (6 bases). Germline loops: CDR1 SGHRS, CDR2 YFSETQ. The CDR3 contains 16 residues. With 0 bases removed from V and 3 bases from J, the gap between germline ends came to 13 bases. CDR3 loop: CASSLVVGHLYNEQFF. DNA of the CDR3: TGCGCCAGCAGCTTGGTAGTGGGACACCTCTACAATGAGCAGTTCTTC.

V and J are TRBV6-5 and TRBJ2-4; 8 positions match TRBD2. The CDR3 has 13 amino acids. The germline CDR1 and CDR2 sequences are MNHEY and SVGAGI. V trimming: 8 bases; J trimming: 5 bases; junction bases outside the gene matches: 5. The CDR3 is CASRGGGENIQYF. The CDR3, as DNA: TGTGCCAGCCGGGGGGGCGGGGAAAACATTCAGTACTTC.

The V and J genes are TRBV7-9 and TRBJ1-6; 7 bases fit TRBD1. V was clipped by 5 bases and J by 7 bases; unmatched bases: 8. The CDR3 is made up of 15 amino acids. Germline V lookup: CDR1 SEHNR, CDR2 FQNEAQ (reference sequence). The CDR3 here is CASSATGVGNSPLHF. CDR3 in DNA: TGTGCCAGCAGCGCCACAGGGGTAGGAAATTCACCCCTCCACTTT.

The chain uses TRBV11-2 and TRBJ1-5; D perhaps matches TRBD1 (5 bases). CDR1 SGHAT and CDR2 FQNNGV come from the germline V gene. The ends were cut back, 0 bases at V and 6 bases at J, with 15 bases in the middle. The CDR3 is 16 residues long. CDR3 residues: CASSLDHRQTAQPQHF. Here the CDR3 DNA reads TGTGCCAGCAGCTTAGATCACAGACAGACCGCTCAGCCCCAGCATTTT. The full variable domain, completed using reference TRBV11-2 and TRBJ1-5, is EAGVAQSPRYKIIEKRQSVAFWCNPISGHATLYWYQQILGQGPKLLIQFQNNGVVDDSQLPKDRFSAERLKGVDSTLKIQPAKLEDSAVYLCASSLDHRQTAQPQHFGDGTRLSIL.

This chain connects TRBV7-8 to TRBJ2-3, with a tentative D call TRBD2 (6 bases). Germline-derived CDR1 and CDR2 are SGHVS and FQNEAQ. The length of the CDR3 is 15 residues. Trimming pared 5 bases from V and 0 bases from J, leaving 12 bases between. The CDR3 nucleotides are TGTGCCAGCAGCAATGGGGCGGGGAGCACAGATACGCAGTATTTT. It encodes CASSNGAGSTDTQYF.

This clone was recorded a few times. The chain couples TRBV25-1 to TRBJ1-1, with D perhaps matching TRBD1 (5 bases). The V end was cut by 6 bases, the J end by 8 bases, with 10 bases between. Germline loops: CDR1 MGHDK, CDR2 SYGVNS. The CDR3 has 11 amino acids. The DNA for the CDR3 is TGTGCCAGCAGCCACGGGGGGGAAGCTTTCTTT. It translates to CASSHGGEAFF.

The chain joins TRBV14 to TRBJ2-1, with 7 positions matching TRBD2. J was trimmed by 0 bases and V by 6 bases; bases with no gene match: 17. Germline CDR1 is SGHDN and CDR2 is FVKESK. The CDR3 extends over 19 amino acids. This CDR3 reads CASSFNPPGLLLSYNEQFF. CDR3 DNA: TGTGCCAGCAGTTTTAATCCTCCGGGACTACTGCTCTCCTACAATGAGCAGTTCTTC. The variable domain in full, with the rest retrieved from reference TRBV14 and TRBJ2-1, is EAGVTQFPSHSVIEKGQTVTLRCDPISGHDNLYWYRRVMGKEIKFLLHFVKESKQDESGMPNNRFLAERTGGTYSTLKVQPAELEDSGVYFCASSFNPPGLLLSYNEQFFGPGTRLTVL.

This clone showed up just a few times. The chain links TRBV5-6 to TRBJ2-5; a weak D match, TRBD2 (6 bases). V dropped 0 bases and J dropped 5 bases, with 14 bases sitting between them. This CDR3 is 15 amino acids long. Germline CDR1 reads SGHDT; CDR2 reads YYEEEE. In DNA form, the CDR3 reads TGTGCCAGCAGCTTGGTACTAGCCGGCGGGGAGACCCAGTACTTC. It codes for CASSLVLAGGETQYF.

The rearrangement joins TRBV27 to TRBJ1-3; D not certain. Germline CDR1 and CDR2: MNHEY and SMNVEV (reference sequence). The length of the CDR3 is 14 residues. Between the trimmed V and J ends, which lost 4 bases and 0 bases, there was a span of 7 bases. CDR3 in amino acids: CASSSRYSGNTIYF. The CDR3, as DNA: TGTGCCAGCAGTTCACGGTACTCTGGAAACACCATATATTTT.

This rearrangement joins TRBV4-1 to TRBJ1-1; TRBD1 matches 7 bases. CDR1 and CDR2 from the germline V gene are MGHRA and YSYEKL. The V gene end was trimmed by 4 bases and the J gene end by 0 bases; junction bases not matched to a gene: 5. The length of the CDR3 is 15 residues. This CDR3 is CASSPQGQLNTEAFF. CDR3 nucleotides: TGCGCCAGCAGCCCGCAGGGACAGTTGAACACTGAAGCTTTCTTT.

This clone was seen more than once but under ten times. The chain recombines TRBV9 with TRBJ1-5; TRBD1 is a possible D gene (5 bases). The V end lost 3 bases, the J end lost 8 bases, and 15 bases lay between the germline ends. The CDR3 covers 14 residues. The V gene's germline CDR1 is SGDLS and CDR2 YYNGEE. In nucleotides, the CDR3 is TGTGCCAGCAGCGCTCAGGGAGGGCCCGAGCCCCAGCATTTT. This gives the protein CASSAQGGPEPQHF. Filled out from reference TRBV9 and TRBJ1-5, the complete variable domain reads DSGVTQTPKHLITATGQRVTLRCSPRSGDLSVYWYQQSLDQGLQFLIQYYNGEERAKGNILERFSAQQFPDLHSELNLSSLELGDSALYFCASSAQGGPEPQHFGDGTRLSIL.

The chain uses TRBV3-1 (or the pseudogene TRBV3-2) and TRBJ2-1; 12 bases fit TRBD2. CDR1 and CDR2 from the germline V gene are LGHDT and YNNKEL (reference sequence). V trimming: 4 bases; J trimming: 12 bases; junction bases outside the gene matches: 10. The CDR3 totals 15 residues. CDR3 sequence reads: CASSLGLAGSVGQFF. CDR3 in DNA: TGTGCCAGCAGCCTCGGACTAGCGGGGTCTGTAGGGCAGTTCTTC.

The CDR3 coding sequence is TGTGCCAGTAGTATGGGCGCGGGAGGGCCGGTCGACGAGCAGTACTTC. It is translated as CASSMGAGGPVDEQYF. The genes are TRBV19 and TRBJ2-7; the match to TRBD2 covers 9 bases. Germline V gene sequence: CDR1 LNHDA, CDR2 SQIVND (reference sequence). The ends lost 3 bases at V and 5 bases at J; junction bases unmatched: 11. This CDR3 contains 16 residues.

CDR3 in amino acids: CASATGGIDTQYF. The DNA for the CDR3 is TGTGCCAGCGCTACAGGGGGCATAGATACGCAGTATTTT. The chain carries TRBV9 and TRBJ2-3, with 9 bases matching TRBD1. The V gene end was trimmed by 7 bases and the J gene end by 5 bases; junction bases not matched to a gene: 5. This CDR3 comprises 13 residues. CDR1 is SGDLS, CDR2 YYNGEE, per germline.

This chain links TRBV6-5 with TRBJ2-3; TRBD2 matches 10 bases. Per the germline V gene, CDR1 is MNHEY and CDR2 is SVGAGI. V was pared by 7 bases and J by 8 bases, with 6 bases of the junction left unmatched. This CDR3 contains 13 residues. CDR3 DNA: TGTGCCAGCAAGAGCGGGGGGGCCGGTACGCAGTATTTT. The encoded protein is CASKSGGAGTQYF.

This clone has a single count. The CDR3 protein is CASSILGSMNTEAFF. In DNA form, the CDR3 reads TGTGCCAGTAGTATACTAGGCAGCATGAACACTGAAGCTTTCTTT. The gene calls are TRBV19 and TRBJ1-1; D remains ambiguous. Trimming removed 2 bases from V and 0 bases from J, with 10 bases in between. In germline, CDR1 is LNHDA, CDR2 SQIVND (reference sequence). The CDR3 has 15 amino acids.

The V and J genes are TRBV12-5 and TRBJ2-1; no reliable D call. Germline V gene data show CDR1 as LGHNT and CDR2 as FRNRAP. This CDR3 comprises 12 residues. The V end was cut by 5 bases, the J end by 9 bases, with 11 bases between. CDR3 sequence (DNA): TGTGCTAGTGGTCAACCCAGTGGTGAGCAGTTCTTC. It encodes CASGQPSGEQFF. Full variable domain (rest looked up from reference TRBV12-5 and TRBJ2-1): DARVTQTPRHKVTEMGQEVTMRCQPILGHNTVFWYRQTMMQGLELLAYFRNRAPLDDSGMPKDRFSAEMPDATLATLKIQPSEPRDSAVYFCASGQPSGEQFFGPGTRLTVL.

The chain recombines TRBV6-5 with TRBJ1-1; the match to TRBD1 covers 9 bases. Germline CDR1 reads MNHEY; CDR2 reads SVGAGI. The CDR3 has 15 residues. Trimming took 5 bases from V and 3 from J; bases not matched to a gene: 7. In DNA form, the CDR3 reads TGTGCCAGCAGTCCCGGGACAGGGTGGGACACTGAAGCTTTCTTT. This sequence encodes CASSPGTGWDTEAFF.

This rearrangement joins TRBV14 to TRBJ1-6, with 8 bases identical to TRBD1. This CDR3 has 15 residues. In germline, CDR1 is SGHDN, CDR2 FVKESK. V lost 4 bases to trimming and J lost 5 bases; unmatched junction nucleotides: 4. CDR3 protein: CASSPTGVDNSPLHF. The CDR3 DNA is TGTGCCAGCAGCCCGACAGGGGTTGATAATTCACCCCTCCACTTT. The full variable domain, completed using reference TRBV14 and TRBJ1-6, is EAGVTQFPSHSVIEKGQTVTLRCDPISGHDNLYWYRRVMGKEIKFLLHFVKESKQDESGMPNNRFLAERTGGTYSTLKVQPAELEDSGVYFCASSPTGVDNSPLHFGNGTRLTVT.

CDR3 sequence reads: CASTPGETQYF. The CDR3 nucleotides read TGTGCCAGCACCCCCGGGGAGACCCAGTACTTC. The chain employs TRBV7-9 and TRBJ2-5; D not resolved. Germline V lookup: CDR1 SEHNR, CDR2 FQNEAQ (reference sequence). Trimming pared 7 bases from V and 5 bases from J, leaving 8 bases between. The CDR3 totals 11 residues.

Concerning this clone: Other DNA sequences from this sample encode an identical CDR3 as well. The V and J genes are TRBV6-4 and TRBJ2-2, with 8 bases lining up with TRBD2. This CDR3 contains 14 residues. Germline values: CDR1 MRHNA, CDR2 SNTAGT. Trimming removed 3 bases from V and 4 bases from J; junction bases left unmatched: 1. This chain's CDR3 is CASSERGGTGELFF. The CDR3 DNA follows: TGTGCCAGCAGTGAACGGGGGGGCACCGGGGAGCTGTTTTTT.

CDR3 loop: CASSGPGLAGGSSYNEQFF. In DNA, the CDR3 is TGTGCCAGCAGCGGCCCGGGACTAGCGGGAGGGAGCTCCTACAATGAGCAGTTCTTC. The J gene is TRBJ2-1, the V gene TRBV9; 16 bases map to TRBD2. Germline V gene data show CDR1 as SGDLS and CDR2 as YYNGEE. V shed 3 bases and J 0 bases; nucleotides not matched to a gene: 6. The CDR3 runs 19 residues.

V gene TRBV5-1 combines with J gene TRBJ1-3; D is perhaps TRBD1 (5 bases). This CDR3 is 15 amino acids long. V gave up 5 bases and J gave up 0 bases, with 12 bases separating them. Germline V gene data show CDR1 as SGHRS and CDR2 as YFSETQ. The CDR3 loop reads CASRKQDNSGNTIYF. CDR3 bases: TGCGCCAGCAGGAAACAGGATAACTCTGGAAACACCATATATTTT.

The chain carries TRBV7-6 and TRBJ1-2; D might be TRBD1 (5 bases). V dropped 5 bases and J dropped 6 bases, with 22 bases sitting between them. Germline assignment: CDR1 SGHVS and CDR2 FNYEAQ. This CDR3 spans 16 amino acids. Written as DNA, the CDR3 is TGTGCCAGCAGCCCAGGCCAGGGCTCTTCGGCGAATGGCTACACCTTC. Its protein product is CASSPGQGSSANGYTF.